This is a list of T cell receptor beta chains from one sample in a study of CD8 T cells in Susac syndrome. TCRdb called the immunoSEQ multiplex PCR reads again in MiXCR, with one record for every CDR3 protein. The repertoire has about 400,000 distinct CDR3 sequences, roughly 85% of them found once; the top ten carry roughly 0.11%. Material: CD8+ T cells from PBMCs. Receptors originate from a human donor with multiple sclerosis. Each CDR3 is given with its conserved first and last residue. The D gene is left open where the match is weak. Size is omitted from some rows. Given values are once, few, many or a class for expanded clones.

V: TRBV7-6; D: TRBD2; length: 15; size: NA; J: TRBJ2-5; CDR3: CASSPSRGGAETQYF; DNA: TGTGCCAGCAGCCCCTCCCGGGGGGGCGCGGAGACCCAGTACTTC
V: TRBV7-6; D: TRBD1; length: 14; size: NA; J: TRBJ1-2; CDR3: CASSPGQTSYGYTF; DNA: TGTGCCAGCAGTCCGGGACAGACATCCTATGGCTACACCTTC
V: TRBV6-1; D: NA; length: 16; size: NA; J: TRBJ2-3; CDR3: CASTVTGTPHTDTQYF; DNA: TGTGCCAGCACCGTGACCGGGACGCCCCACACAGATACGCAGTATTTT
V: TRBV5-4; D: TRBD2; length: 15; size: NA; J: TRBJ2-7; CDR3: CASSFTSGGLYEQYF; DNA: TGTGCCAGCAGCTTCACTAGCGGGGGGTTGTACGAGCAGTACTTC
V: TRBV5-6; D: NA; length: 14; size: few; J: TRBJ2-3; CDR3: CASSLGSSTDTQYF; DNA: TGTGCCAGCAGCTTGGGCAGTAGCACAGATACGCAGTATTTT
V: TRBV19; D: NA; length: 14; size: NA; J: TRBJ1-5; CDR3: CASSSGLGNQPQHF; DNA: TGTGCCAGTAGTTCAGGGTTGGGCAATCAGCCCCAGCATTTT
V: TRBV11-2; D: NA; length: 13; size: NA; J: TRBJ2-3; CDR3: CASSPRFTDTQYF; DNA: TGTGCCAGCAGCCCCCGGTTCACAGATACGCAGTATTTT
V: TRBV12-3/TRBV12-4; D: TRBD1; length: 18; size: NA; J: TRBJ1-5; CDR3: CASSYNGQGKGNDQPQHF; DNA: TGTGCCAGCAGTTATAATGGACAGGGAAAAGGAAATGATCAGCCCCAGCATTTT
V: TRBV2; D: TRBD2; length: 15; size: once; J: TRBJ2-1; CDR3: CASSLAGAEVNEQFF; DNA: TGTGCCAGCAGTCTAGCGGGAGCGGAGGTCAATGAGCAGTTCTTC
V: TRBV6-1; D: NA; length: 18; size: NA; J: TRBJ1-5; CDR3: CASRVTGAGYLSNQPQHF; DNA: TGTGCCAGCAGGGTGACCGGAGCCGGTTATCTCAGCAATCAGCCCCAGCATTTT
V: TRBV6-5; D: TRBD2; length: 13; size: once; J: TRBJ2-1; CDR3: CASSSLWEGEQFF; DNA: TGTGCCAGCAGTTCCCTTTGGGAGGGAGAGCAGTTCTTC
V: TRBV4-1; D: TRBD2; length: 15; size: NA; J: TRBJ2-2; CDR3: CASSQDPGGTGELFF; DNA: TGCGCCAGCAGCCAAGATCCGGGGGGGACCGGGGAGCTGTTTTTT
V: TRBV28; D: NA; length: 14; size: NA; J: TRBJ1-5; CDR3: CASSLSGYNQPQHF; DNA: TGTGCCAGCAGTTTATCCGGGTATAATCAGCCCCAGCATTTT
V: TRBV7-3; D: TRBD1; length: 15; size: NA; J: TRBJ1-1; CDR3: CASSLEGQGISEAFF; DNA: TGTGCCAGCAGCTTAGAGGGACAGGGGATATCTGAAGCTTTCTTT
V: TRBV2; D: NA; length: 15; size: once; J: TRBJ1-5; CDR3: CASRDQWVFNQPQHF; DNA: TGTGCCAGCAGGGATCAATGGGTTTTCAATCAGCCCCAGCATTTT
V: TRBV5-8; D: NA; length: 16; size: NA; J: TRBJ2-1; CDR3: CASSLLFRETYDEQFF; DNA: TGTGCCAGCAGCTTGTTATTCCGGGAGACGTACGATGAGCAGTTCTTC
V: TRBV6-1; D: TRBD1; length: 12; size: NA; J: TRBJ1-1; CDR3: CATTGGAAEAFF; DNA: TGTGCCACCACAGGGGGCGCCGCTGAAGCTTTCTTT
V: TRBV19; D: NA; length: 15; size: NA; J: TRBJ1-2; CDR3: CAKKPKIGPICGYTF; DNA: TGTGCCAAAAAACCCAAGATCGGTCCCATTTGTGGCTACACCTTC
V: TRBV5-8; D: NA; length: 14; size: NA; J: TRBJ1-5; CDR3: CASSLEGYDQPQHF; DNA: TGTGCCAGCAGCTTGGAAGGGTACGATCAGCCCCAGCATTTT
V: TRBV30; D: TRBD2; length: 16; size: NA; J: TRBJ2-2; CDR3: CAWSVRLAGATGELFF; DNA: TGTGCCTGGAGTGTAAGGCTAGCGGGAGCCACCGGGGAGCTGTTTTTT
V: TRBV30; D: NA; length: 15; size: NA; J: TRBJ1-2; CDR3: CAWSVTAQANYGYTF; DNA: TGTGCCTGGAGTGTGACAGCCCAAGCTAACTATGGCTACACCTTC
V: TRBV20-1; D: TRBD2; length: 16; size: NA; J: TRBJ2-1; CDR3: CSAGLAGDMAYNEQFF; DNA: TGCAGTGCTGGACTAGCGGGAGACATGGCCTACAATGAGCAGTTCTTC
V: TRBV6-2/TRBV6-3; D: TRBD1; length: 14; size: NA; J: TRBJ1-5; CDR3: CASRTGQAYEPQHF; DNA: TGTGCCAGCAGGACGGGACAGGCCTACGAGCCCCAGCATTTT
V: TRBV4-1; D: NA; length: 15; size: NA; J: TRBJ2-6; CDR3: CASRQANSGANVLTF; DNA: TGCGCCAGCAGACAGGCCAACTCTGGGGCCAACGTCCTGACTTTC